Below, 10 T cell receptor beta chains from the same sample are listed, as sequenced in a study of OX40 agonist ivuxolimab in advanced cancers. Produced via immunoSEQ multiplex PCR; TCRdb's table is partial and in-frame only. The sample consists of roughly 120,000 clones, 85% to 90% of them appearing once. This material consisted of CD4+ or CD8+ T cells sorted from blood, taken in a trial of the OX40 agonist ivuxolimab. Every receptor here comes from an adult with an advanced solid tumor such as melanoma, head and neck, liver or kidney cancer.

The rearrangement uses TRBV4-3 and TRBJ1-6; D is undetermined. Per germline, CDR1 LGHNA and CDR2 YSLEER. The CDR3 is made up of 16 amino acids. V was trimmed by 0 bases and J by 6 bases, leaving 12 bases between them. The CDR3 sequence is CASSQDRPSGNSPLHF. The CDR3 DNA sequence: TGCGCCAGCAGCCAAGATCGCCCCAGCGGTAATTCACCCCTCCACTTT.

The V call is TRBV7-2, the J call TRBJ2-7; D gene unclear. V was clipped by 2 bases and J by 0 bases, with 11 bases between them. CDR1 SGHTA and CDR2 FQGNSA come from the germline V gene. This CDR3 comprises 15 residues. This CDR3 is CASSLSGRSSYEQYF. CDR3 nucleotide sequence: TGTGCCAGCAGCTTATCGGGCAGAAGCTCCTACGAGCAGTACTTC.

The V call is TRBV11-2, the J call TRBJ2-7; D is possibly TRBD1 or TRBD2 (5 bases each). Trimming took 5 bases from V and 0 from J, leaving 14 bases between them. The V gene's germline CDR1 is SGHAT and CDR2 FQNNGV. The CDR3 loop spans 15 amino acids. In nucleotides, the CDR3 is TGTGCCAGCAGCCTGCGGTCGGGGACCTCCTACGAGCAGTACTTC. It specifies CASSLRSGTSYEQYF. The full variable domain, its missing parts supplied by reference TRBV11-2 and TRBJ2-7, is EAGVAQSPRYKIIEKRQSVAFWCNPISGHATLYWYQQILGQGPKLLIQFQNNGVVDDSQLPKDRFSAERLKGVDSTLKIQPAKLEDSAVYLCASSLRSGTSYEQYFGPGTRLTVT.

The rearrangement joins TRBV7-9 to TRBJ2-3, with no clear D. The CDR3 runs 14 residues. Trimming left V 5 bases short and J 0 bases short, with 9 bases between. Germline V gives CDR1 SEHNR, CDR2 FQNEAQ (reference sequence). CDR3 DNA: TGTGCCAGCAGCCCCGACCGTAGCACAGATACGCAGTATTTT. It specifies CASSPDRSTDTQYF.

The count of this clone is one. This chain links TRBV18 with TRBJ2-5; the D is unclear. V was pared by 2 bases and J by 1 base, with 2 bases between. Germline CDR1 KGHSH, CDR2 LQKENI. CDR3 length: 12 residues. CDR3 nucleotides: TGTGCCAGCTCACCAGCCCAAGAGACCCAGTACTTC. Its translation: CASSPAQETQYF.

The gene calls are TRBV7-2 and TRBJ1-1; D is perhaps TRBD1 (5 bases). V shed 5 bases and J shed 6 bases, with 19 bases lying between them. Per germline, CDR1 SGHTA and CDR2 FQGNSA. The CDR3 is 15 residues long. Here the CDR3 reads CASSQAAGRRSEAFF. The CDR3, as DNA: TGTGCCAGCAGCCAGGCGGCAGGGAGGAGATCTGAAGCTTTCTTT. The full variable domain, completed using reference TRBV7-2 and TRBJ1-1, is GAGVSQSPSNKVTEKGKDVELRCDPISGHTALYWYRQSLGQGLEFLIYFQGNSAPDKSGLPSDRFSAERTGGSVSTLTIQRTQQEDSAVYLCASSQAAGRRSEAFFGQGTRLTVV.

The chain couples TRBV9 to TRBJ2-1; D call uncertain. The V end was cut by 3 bases, the J end by 5 bases, with 15 bases between. CDR3 length: 15 amino acids. Germline CDR1 is SGDLS and CDR2 is YYNGEE. This chain's CDR3 is CASSDLARVNNEQFF. The DNA for the CDR3 is TGTGCCAGCAGCGACTTAGCCCGGGTTAACAATGAGCAGTTCTTC.

The rearrangement uses TRBV5-6 and TRBJ2-4; TRBD2 is a possible D gene (5 bases). V dropped 4 bases and J dropped 12 bases, with 17 bases sitting between them. Per the germline V gene, CDR1 is SGHDT and CDR2 is YYEEEE. The CDR3 runs 13 residues. This chain's CDR3 is CASSADSGSNQYF. In nucleotides, the CDR3 is TGTGCCAGCAGCGCCGACTCGGGGTCGAATCAGTACTTC.

The chain combines TRBV6-5 with TRBJ2-5, with no clear D. V shed 0 bases and J shed 2 bases, with 10 bases lying between them. Per germline, CDR1 MNHEY and CDR2 SVGAGI. The CDR3 is made up of 15 amino acids. CDR3 bases: TGTGCCAGCAGTTACTCCTATAAGGCACAAGAGACCCAGTACTTC. Translation gives CASSYSYKAQETQYF.

This clone was found once. The rearrangement uses TRBV7-6 and TRBJ2-1; 13 bases map to TRBD2. Germline lookup yields CDR1 SGHVS and CDR2 FNYEAQ. The J segment lost 6 bases and the V segment lost 5 bases, leaving 4 bases of the junction unmatched. This CDR3 has 15 residues. The CDR3 region is CASSTTSGGVNEQFF. The CDR3 DNA is TGTGCCAGCAGCACTACTAGCGGGGGGGTCAATGAGCAGTTCTTC.